A selection of T cell receptor beta chains follows, all from one sample in a study of blood T cell repertoires in COVID-19. The protocol was immunoSEQ multiplex PCR, while the TCRdb copy is restricted to in-frame clones and leaves out a portion. The repertoire has more than 150,000 clones, around 87% of them found once; the top ten carry roughly 2.6%. Sample: peripheral blood. Source of these receptors: a man aged 35 to 55 with active or convalescent COVID-19. CDR3s include the opening cysteine and the closing phenylalanine or tryptophan. D genes are given only for firm matches. Expanded clones get a size class; other rows say once, few or many, or leave the size out.

clone_size j_call d_call v_call cdr3_nt cdr3_aa
NA TRBJ2-1 NA TRBV4-2 TGTGCCAGCAGCCAAGTCGGCGGAGCGGATTCCTACAATGAGCAGTTCTTC CASSQVGGADSYNEQFF
NA TRBJ2-7 NA TRBV7-3 TGTGCCAGCAGTCGAGTTCGGGACAACCCCTACGAGCAGTACTTC CASSRVRDNPYEQYF
NA TRBJ1-6 NA TRBV5-6 TGTGCCAGCAGCCTAAACAGGGATTCACCCCTCCACTTT CASSLNRDSPLHF
few TRBJ1-2 NA TRBV7-9 TGTGCCAGCAGCTCCGGGAATAAACATGGCTACACCTTC CASSSGNKHGYTF
NA TRBJ1-6 TRBD1 TRBV18 TGTGCCAGCTCACTCGAACAGGGGTCGGATAATTCACCCCTCCACTTT CASSLEQGSDNSPLHF
once TRBJ2-7 NA TRBV12-3/TRBV12-4 TGTGCCAGCAGCTTCCGACTGGACTACGAGCAGTACTTC CASSFRLDYEQYF
NA TRBJ2-3 TRBD2 TRBV7-2 TGTGCCAGCAGCTTAGTCGGGGGGTGGAGCATGACAGATACGCAGTATTTT CASSLVGGWSMTDTQYF
NA TRBJ1-1 TRBD1 TRBV4-1 TGCGCCAGCAGCCAAGAAACCCTGACAGGGGCCTTGAACACTGAAGCTTTCTTT CASSQETLTGALNTEAFF
NA TRBJ2-7 NA TRBV30 TGTGCCTGGAGTTCAGGTAGCGAACTTTACGAGCAGTACTTC CAWSSGSELYEQYF
NA TRBJ1-2 TRBD1 TRBV19 TGTGCCAGTAGTGTCCGGGACAGGGGGCAGGATGGCTACACCTTC CASSVRDRGQDGYTF